This T cell receptor beta chain came from a study of cytomegalovirus exposure and HLA in healthy donors. Separation from the roughly 690-subject first cohort characterized the roughly 120-subject validation cohort, to which the donors belonged. CDR3 length equals 14 residues. Germline V gives CDR1 LNHDA, CDR2 SQIVND (reference sequence). V shed 3 bases and J shed 6 bases, with 12 bases lying between them. Only in-frame clones appear in the TCRdb table, and some are missing; sequencing was by immunoSEQ multiplex PCR. The sample has about 74,000 clones, 90% to 95% seen once. The sample consisted of PBMCs. The TCR sequence derives from a young man in good health and CMV-seropositive. V usage is TRBV19 and J usage is TRBJ1-5, with D uncertain. CDR3 sequence: CASSITAAGQPQHF. The CDR3 region has the DNA TGTGCCAGTAGTATCACAGCGGCGGGTCAGCCCCAGCATTTT.